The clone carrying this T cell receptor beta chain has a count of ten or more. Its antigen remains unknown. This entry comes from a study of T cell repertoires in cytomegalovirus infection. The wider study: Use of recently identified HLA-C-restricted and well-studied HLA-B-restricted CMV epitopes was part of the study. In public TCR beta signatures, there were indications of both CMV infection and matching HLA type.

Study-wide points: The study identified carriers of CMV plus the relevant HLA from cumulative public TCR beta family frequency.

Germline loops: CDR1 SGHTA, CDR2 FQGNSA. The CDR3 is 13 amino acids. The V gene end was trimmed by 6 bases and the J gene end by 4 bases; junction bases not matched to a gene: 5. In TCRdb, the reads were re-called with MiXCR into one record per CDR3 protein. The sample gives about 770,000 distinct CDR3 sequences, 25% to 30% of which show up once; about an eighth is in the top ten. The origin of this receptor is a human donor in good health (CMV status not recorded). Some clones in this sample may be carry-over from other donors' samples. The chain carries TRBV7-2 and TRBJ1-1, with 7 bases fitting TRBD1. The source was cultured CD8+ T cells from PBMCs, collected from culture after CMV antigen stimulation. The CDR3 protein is CASSQDRATEAFF. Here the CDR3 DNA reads TGTGCCAGCAGTCAAGACAGGGCCACTGAAGCTTTCTTT.